The 28 T cell receptor beta chains below all came from one sample that was sequenced in a study of blood T cell repertoires in COVID-19. Method: immunoSEQ multiplex PCR; TCRdb's copy keeps in-frame clones and lacks some. The table shows about 170,000 clones, with just over 85% occurring only once. Sequencing was performed on peripheral blood. The receptors derive from a man between 50 and 59 years old with active or convalescent COVID-19.

The chain joins TRBV12-5 to TRBJ1-2; D is unresolved. This CDR3 comprises 13 residues. Germline V gene data show CDR1 as LGHNT and CDR2 as FRNRAP. Trimming took 1 base from V and 7 from J, leaving 10 bases between them. The CDR3 loop is CASGLGQDFGYTF. Written as DNA, the CDR3 is TGTGCTAGTGGTTTGGGGCAGGATTTTGGCTACACCTTC.

The V gene is TRBV19, the J gene TRBJ1-2, with a weak D call TRBD1 (6 bases). Germline V gives CDR1 LNHDA, CDR2 SQIVND (reference sequence). This CDR3 spans 13 amino acids. The ends were cut back, 4 bases at V and 5 bases at J, with 11 bases in the middle. The CDR3 DNA reads TGTGCCAGTAGTAATCAGGGGTGGTATGGCTACACCTTC. Translating gives CASSNQGWYGYTF.

CDR3 in amino acids: CASSLVTSGGSSYNEQFF. The CDR3 DNA reads as TGCGCCAGCAGCTTGGTGACTAGCGGGGGAAGCTCCTACAATGAGCAGTTCTTC. The chain links TRBV5-1 to TRBJ2-1; 12 bases fit TRBD2. V trimming: 0 bases; J trimming: 0 bases; junction bases outside the gene matches: 4. Germline loops: CDR1 SGHRS, CDR2 YFSETQ. The CDR3 runs 18 residues.

The V call is TRBV28, the J call TRBJ1-4, with no clear D. Trimming took off 4 bases at V and 7 bases at J, with 13 bases between the two ends. Germline V gives CDR1 MDHEN, CDR2 SYDVKM. The CDR3 sequence is 14 residues long. CDR3 amino acids: CASSSTRAGEKLFF. Here the CDR3 DNA reads TGTGCCAGCAGTTCCACCCGGGCGGGTGAAAAACTGTTTTTT.

The chain uses TRBV6-6 and TRBJ1-2; possible D gene TRBD1, 5 bases. The CDR3 contains 11 residues. Germline V gene lookup returns CDR1 MNHNY and CDR2 SVGAGI (reference sequence). Trimming left V 8 bases short and J 4 bases short, with 8 bases between. The CDR3 sequence is CASGGGYGYTF. The CDR3 DNA reads as TGTGCCAGCGGGGGAGGCTATGGCTACACCTTC.

CDR3: CASSRLWDRGNTGELFF. The CDR3 coding sequence is TGTGCCAGCAGCCGTTTATGGGACAGGGGGAACACCGGGGAGCTGTTTTTT. The chain joins TRBV13 to TRBJ2-2; TRBD1 matches 10 bases. V shed 5 bases and J 1 base; nucleotides not matched to a gene: 7. This CDR3 has 17 residues. The V gene's germline CDR1 is PRHDT and CDR2 FYEKMQ (reference sequence).

J is TRBJ1-4 and V is TRBV25-1; D is undetermined. Between the trimmed V and J ends, which lost 1 base and 2 bases, there was a span of 5 bases. This CDR3 contains 14 residues. The germline gives CDR1 MGHDK, CDR2 SYGVNS. CDR3 sequence: CASSEFGTNEKLFF. The CDR3 bases are TGTGCCAGCAGTGAATTCGGGACTAATGAAAAACTGTTTTTT. Filled out from reference TRBV25-1 and TRBJ1-4, the complete variable domain reads EADIYQTPRYLVIGTGKKITLECSQTMGHDKMYWYQQDPGMELHLIHYSYGVNSTEKGDLSSESTVSRIRTEHFPLTLESARPSHTSQYLCASSEFGTNEKLFFGSGTQLSVL.

This rearrangement joins TRBV18 to TRBJ1-6; D might be TRBD1 (5 bases). The CDR3 consists of 17 residues. Germline values: CDR1 KGHSH, CDR2 LQKENI. Trimming left V 1 base short and J 1 base short, with 11 bases between. CDR3 protein: CASSPQIGVSYNSPLHF. The CDR3 nucleotides are TGTGCCAGCTCACCACAAATAGGGGTGTCCTATAATTCACCCCTCCACTTT.

The chain recombines TRBV2 with TRBJ2-2; TRBD2 is a possible D gene (5 bases). The V end was cut by 7 bases, the J end by 6 bases, with 18 bases between. Germline-derived CDR1 and CDR2 are SNHLY and FYNNEI. This CDR3 has 15 residues. Here the CDR3 reads CASTEERTSAGELFF. The CDR3 DNA sequence: TGTGCCAGCACTGAGGAGAGGACTTCCGCCGGGGAGCTGTTTTTT. The full variable domain, with the rest looked up from reference TRBV2 and TRBJ2-2, is EPEVTQTPSHQVTQMGQEVILRCVPISNHLYFYWYRQILGQKVEFLVSFYNNEISEKSEIFDDQFSVERPDGSNFTLKIRSTKLEDSAMYFCASTEERTSAGELFFGEGSRLTVL.

The rearrangement uses TRBV6-5 and TRBJ1-2, with TRBD1 matching over 7 bases. J lost 4 bases, V lost 2 bases, and 4 bases had no gene match. Germline V gene data show CDR1 as MNHEY and CDR2 as SVGAGI. The CDR3 sequence is 14 residues long. CDR3 sequence: CASSYRAGGYGYTF. CDR3 sequence (DNA): TGTGCCAGCAGTTACAGGGCAGGGGGCTATGGCTACACCTTC.

The chain carries TRBV7-2 and TRBJ1-1; 7 bases align to TRBD1. Germline V gene sequence: CDR1 SGHTA, CDR2 FQGNSA. V lost 5 bases, J lost 0 bases, and 9 bases stayed unmatched. There are 16 residues in the CDR3. CDR3 in DNA: TGTGCCAGCAGCCCCACGGCAGGGGGACTGAACACTGAAGCTTTCTTT. It codes for CASSPTAGGLNTEAFF.

The V and J genes are TRBV11-2 and TRBJ2-3; 7 bases are shared with TRBD1. Germline V gene data show CDR1 as SGHAT and CDR2 as FQNNGV. V shed 6 bases, J shed 1 base, and the junction held 10 bases outside the gene matches. The CDR3 loop spans 16 amino acids. The CDR3 reads CASSLGRGQGTDTQYF. DNA for the CDR3: TGTGCCAGCAGTCTTGGAAGGGGGCAGGGCACAGATACGCAGTATTTT.

The chain uses TRBV19 and TRBJ1-2; 9 positions match TRBD1. In germline, CDR1 is LNHDA, CDR2 SQIVND (reference sequence). This CDR3 has 18 amino acids. V was pared by 3 bases and J by 8 bases, with 19 bases of the junction left unmatched. CDR3 nucleotides: TGTGCCAGTAGTATCCACCCCGGGACAGGGATTATAGCACCGGGCTACACCTTC. This translates into CASSIHPGTGIIAPGYTF.

Of note for this clone: Other nucleotide sequences in the sample specify the same CDR3. The CDR3 nucleotides are TGTGCCAGCAGTGAAGGGCTCTCCTATGGCTACACCTTC. It translates to CASSEGLSYGYTF. The V gene is TRBV6-1, the J gene TRBJ1-2; no clear D. V was clipped by 1 base and J by 4 bases, with 7 bases between them. The germline V gene has CDR1 MNHNS and CDR2 SASEGT. The CDR3 has 13 amino acids.

The gene calls are TRBV7-2 and TRBJ2-3; 7 bases match TRBD2. CDR1 is SGHTA and CDR2 is FQGNSA in the germline V gene. After removal of 1 base from V and 6 bases from J, the junction contained 7 bases not matched to a gene. The CDR3 is 15 amino acids. CDR3 nucleotide sequence: TGTGCCAGCAGCTTAGGGGGGGGAGGTTCGGATACGCAGTATTTT. Protein sequence: CASSLGGGGSDTQYF.

A few counts support this clone. The chain has TRBV3-1 (or the pseudogene TRBV3-2) and TRBJ1-4, with a possible D match to TRBD1 (5 bases). Germline V gene data show CDR1 as LGHDT and CDR2 as YNNKEL (reference sequence). V lost 3 bases and J 10 bases, leaving 12 bases between the germline ends. This CDR3 spans 13 amino acids. The CDR3, as DNA: TGTGCCAGCAGCCAGAGTGGGGGGGGAAAACTGTTTTTT. As protein: CASSQSGGGKLFF.

The chain carries TRBV7-2 and TRBJ1-5; D remains unclear. Germline-derived CDR1 and CDR2 are SGHTA and FQGNSA. Trimming took 1 base from V and 5 from J, leaving 6 bases between them. The length of the CDR3 is 13 residues. The CDR3 sequence is CASSLGRDQPQHF. The CDR3 nucleotides read TGTGCCAGCAGCTTAGGACGGGATCAGCCCCAGCATTTT.

The chain carries TRBV7-4 and TRBJ2-1; 12 bases match TRBD2. CDR1 SGHVT and CDR2 SQSDAQ come from the germline V gene. The V gene end was trimmed by 1 base and the J gene end by 9 bases; junction bases not matched to a gene: 4. The CDR3 length is 15 residues. CDR3 sequence reads: CASSLELAGGREQFF. CDR3 DNA: TGTGCCAGCAGCTTAGAACTAGCGGGAGGACGTGAGCAGTTCTTC. The complete variable domain, with remaining parts taken from reference TRBV7-4 and TRBJ2-1, reads GAGVSQSPRYKVAKRGRDVALRCDSISGHVTLYWYRQTLGQGSEVLTYSQSDAQRDKSGRPSGRFSAERPERSVSTLKIQRTEQGDSAVYLCASSLELAGGREQFFGPGTRLTVL.

The chain employs TRBV3-1 (or the pseudogene TRBV3-2) and TRBJ1-1; possibly TRBD1 for D (5 bases). Germline assignment: CDR1 LGHDT and CDR2 YNNKEL (reference sequence). This CDR3 is 14 amino acids long. Trimming cost V 4 bases and J 1 base, with 10 bases left between them. This chain's CDR3 is CASSPTDKNTEAFF. The CDR3 coding sequence is TGTGCCAGCAGCCCGACAGATAAGAACACTGAAGCTTTCTTT.

The chain uses TRBV10-2 and TRBJ1-1; 8 bases are shared with TRBD1. In germline, CDR1 is WSHSY, CDR2 SAAADI. V lost 6 bases to trimming and J lost 8 bases; unmatched junction nucleotides: 8. The CDR3 is made up of 13 amino acids. This CDR3 reads CASSPRGQGEAFF. In DNA form, the CDR3 reads TGCGCCAGCAGCCCAAGAGGACAGGGAGAAGCTTTCTTT.

Many counts were recorded for this clone. The chain has TRBV13 and TRBJ1-5; the match to TRBD1 covers 11 bases. The CDR3 contains 15 residues. Germline V CDR1 and CDR2: PRHDT, FYEKMQ (reference sequence). V dropped 6 bases and J dropped 2; count of bases not matched to a gene: 3. CDR3 loop: CASSQGQGGNQPQHF. CDR3 DNA sequence: TGTGCCAGCAGTCAGGGACAGGGGGGCAATCAGCCCCAGCATTTT.

This rearrangement joins TRBV28 to TRBJ1-1, with D uncertain. Germline assignment: CDR1 MDHEN and CDR2 SYDVKM. V shed 6 bases and J shed 7 bases, with 15 bases lying between them. The length of the CDR3 is 13 residues. The CDR3 DNA follows: TGTGCCAGCAGACGCCTGGAGTCAGATGAAGCTTTCTTT. Protein sequence: CASRRLESDEAFF.

V is TRBV7-3 and J is TRBJ2-1; 9 bases are shared with TRBD2. CDR1 and CDR2 from the germline V gene are SGHTA and FQGTGA. V shed 5 bases and J 6 bases; nucleotides not matched to a gene: 11. The CDR3 consists of 16 residues. As DNA, the CDR3 is TGTGCCAGCAGCCCCATCTTAGCGGGGGACCGCAATGAGCAGTTCTTC. It yields the protein CASSPILAGDRNEQFF.

This clone occurred once. The J gene is TRBJ1-1, the V gene TRBV11-2; D ambiguous. This CDR3 comprises 15 residues. The germline V gene encodes CDR1 SGHAT and CDR2 FQNNGV. V gave up 0 bases and J gave up 3 bases, with 11 bases separating them. The CDR3, as DNA: TGTGCCAGCAGCTTAGATGCGGGCGGGCACACTGAAGCTTTCTTT. Protein: CASSLDAGGHTEAFF.

The CDR3 reads CASSRFGASGRGGNEQFF. The CDR3 DNA reads as TGTGCCAGCAGTCGTTTTGGGGCTAGCGGGAGAGGAGGGAATGAGCAGTTCTTC. The V and J genes are TRBV9 and TRBJ2-1, with TRBD2 matching over 10 bases. Trimming at V came to 5 bases and at J to 7 bases, leaving 18 bases not matched to a gene. The CDR3 runs 18 residues. Germline CDR1 and CDR2: SGDLS and YYNGEE.

There are a few counts of this clone. The V and J genes are TRBV6-1 and TRBJ2-1, with 10 bases identical to TRBD2. Losses at the gene ends were 2 bases for V and 8 bases for J; bases not matched to a gene: 6. This CDR3 spans 15 amino acids. Germline values: CDR1 MNHNS, CDR2 SASEGT. This chain's CDR3 is CASSERAGGLYEQFF. The CDR3 nucleotides read TGTGCCAGCAGTGAAAGAGCGGGGGGGCTCTATGAGCAGTTCTTC.

The chain links TRBV6-2 or TRBV6-3 to TRBJ2-5, with 9 bases matching TRBD2. In germline, CDR1 is MNHEY, CDR2 SVGEGT. J gave up 1 base and V 3 bases, and 6 bases lay outside the gene matches. The CDR3 is made up of 16 amino acids. The CDR3 loop is CASSYGGRGGQETQYF. The CDR3, as DNA: TGTGCCAGCAGTTATGGCGGGCGGGGGGGCCAAGAGACCCAGTACTTC.

This chain connects TRBV6-5 to TRBJ2-7; D is unresolved. The CDR3 is made up of 14 amino acids. Germline V gene data show CDR1 as MNHEY and CDR2 as SVGAGI. Between the trimmed V and J ends, which lost 1 base and 1 base, there was a span of 8 bases. CDR3 region: CASSYLARSYEQYF. In nucleotides, the CDR3 is TGTGCCAGCAGTTACTTGGCCAGATCCTACGAGCAGTACTTC.